The 4 T cell receptor beta chains presented below share a single source sample, sequenced in a study of T-cell memory formation after mild COVID-19. TCRdb recomputed calls from the 5' RACE reads with MiXCR, one row per CDR3 protein. The sample holds more than 350,000 distinct CDR3 sequences, around 21% seen once. Sequenced: PBMCs or a T cell subset sorted from them (not recorded which). The receptors here all came from an adult woman who had mild COVID-19 (a few samples of this study predate the infection). Cell type and time point are not known.

This clonotype was counted ten times or more. This sequence joins TRBV29-1 and TRBJ1-2, with 7 bases matching TRBD1. The V gene end was trimmed by 4 bases and the J gene end by 5 bases; junction bases not matched to a gene: 1. CDR1 is SQVTM and CDR2 is ANQGSEA in the germline V gene. This CDR3 has 11 residues. Here the CDR3 DNA reads TGCAGCGTTGGACAGGGTTATGGCTACACCTTC. This translates into CSVGQGYGYTF.

The J gene is TRBJ2-7, the V gene TRBV6-2 or TRBV6-3; 8 bases are a match to TRBD2. V shed 2 bases and J 2 bases; nucleotides not matched to a gene: 11. From germline, CDR1 is MNHEY and CDR2 SVGEGT. The CDR3 has 17 residues. CDR3 in amino acids: CASSYLGRALAAYEQYF. CDR3 coding DNA: TGTGCCAGCAGTTACCTCGGGAGGGCCCTCGCCGCCTACGAGCAGTACTTC.

This clonotype was observed a handful of times. The chain recombines TRBV7-9 with TRBJ2-3; 7 nucleotides align to TRBD1. Germline CDR1 SEHNR, CDR2 FQNEAQ (reference sequence). CDR3 length: 16 residues. With V trimmed by 4 bases and J by 7 bases, 14 bases remained unmatched. The CDR3 protein is CASSSVVGDRANTQYF. The CDR3 coding sequence is TGTGCCAGCAGCTCGGTGGTCGGAGACAGGGCGAATACGCAGTATTTT.

This clonotype turned up a few times. The chain carries TRBV5-1 and TRBJ2-1; tentative D call: TRBD2 (5 bases). Deletions cut 4 bases from V and 4 bases from J, with 18 bases between. The germline V gene encodes CDR1 SGHRS and CDR2 YFSETQ. The CDR3 has 16 residues. CDR3 bases: TGCGCCAGCAGCCCCTCACCGGGATTAAGATACAATGAGCAGTTCTTC. Its translation is CASSPSPGLRYNEQFF.